Below, 13 T cell receptor beta chains from the same sample are listed, as sequenced in a study of tumor-infiltrating lymphocytes in primary liver carcinoma. The input was 400 to 500 ng total RNA; TCR beta cDNA was made from it with a constant-region primer. Generation of the TCR beta libraries relied on three nested multiplex PCR rounds using slightly modified ARM-PCR. The two initial PCR rounds, about 9 cycles each, used TRBV1-TRBV30 forward and C-beta reverse primers. TCRdb analysed the multiplex PCR reads with MiXCR anew, one entry per CDR3 protein. Here the sample spans 330,000 or so distinct CDR3 sequences, about two thirds being singletons. The source of the blood RNA was unsorted whole blood, and germline DNA was extracted as well. Sequenced: peripheral blood. Receptors were obtained from a man aged 40-55 years with primary liver carcinoma and hepatitis B virus infection.

This clonotype was picked up a small number of times. This chain links TRBV6-5 with TRBJ2-2, with 14 bases fitting TRBD2. Per the germline V gene, CDR1 is MNHEY and CDR2 is SVGAGI. The CDR3 runs to 14 residues. Losses at the gene ends were 9 bases for V and 5 bases for J; bases not matched to a gene: 2. CDR3 loop: CASGTSGRTGELFF. Written as DNA, the CDR3 is TGTGCCAGTGGGACTAGCGGGAGAACCGGGGAGCTGTTTTTT.

This chain uses TRBV6-4 with TRBJ2-1; 7 nucleotides match TRBD1. V was pared by 5 bases and J by 6 bases, with 10 bases of the junction left unmatched. Germline V gene lookup returns CDR1 MRHNA and CDR2 SNTAGT. The CDR3 has 15 amino acids. CDR3 bases: TGTGCCAGCAGTTTACGACAGGGTGAGGGCAATGAGCAGTTCTTC. It is translated as CASSLRQGEGNEQFF.

The chain carries TRBV30 and TRBJ1-1; D remains ambiguous. CDR3 size: 13 residues. Trimming removed 1 base from V and 1 base from J, with 7 bases in between. Germline loops: CDR1 GTSNPN, CDR2 SVGIG (reference sequence). For the CDR3, the DNA is TGTGCCTGGAGTGAACGGGGGAACACTGAAGCTTTCTTT. This translates into CAWSERGNTEAFF. The full variable domain, completed using reference TRBV30 and TRBJ1-1, is SQTIHQWPATLVQPVGSPLSLECTVEGTSNPNLYWYRQAAGRGLQLLFYSVGIGQISSEVPQNLSASRPQDRQFILSSKKLLLSDSGFYLCAWSERGNTEAFFGQGTRLTVV.

About this clonotype: Being one base from a much bigger clone, this may be a read error. The chain carries TRBV6-1 and TRBJ2-1, with unresolved D. Trimming took off 7 bases at V and 7 bases at J, with 11 bases between the two ends. CDR1 is MNHNS and CDR2 is SASEGT in the germline V gene. This CDR3 is 12 amino acids long. For the CDR3, the DNA is TGTGCCAGCAACGGCCTCTGGAATGAGCAGTTCTTC. Translation gives CASNGLWNEQFF.

This clonotype turned up a few times. This sequence joins TRBV4-1 and TRBJ1-4; unclear D gene. The V end lost 6 bases, the J end lost 7 bases, and 12 bases lay between the germline ends. There are 13 residues in the CDR3. Per germline, CDR1 MGHRA and CDR2 YSYEKL. CDR3 nucleotides: TGCGCCAGCAGTCCACTGGGTGGTGAAAAACTGTTTTTT. It specifies CASSPLGGEKLFF.

This rearrangement joins TRBV11-2 to TRBJ2-7; D call uncertain. The length of the CDR3 is 13 residues. The V gene's germline CDR1 is SGHAT and CDR2 FQNNGV. V was cut by 11 bases and J by 1 base, with 15 bases left in between. In nucleotides, the CDR3 is TGTGCCGGCAACTTAGCTTTGTCCTACGAGCAGTACTTC. Protein product: CAGNLALSYEQYF.

J is TRBJ2-7 and V is TRBV10-3; 9 bases align to TRBD2. Germline lookup yields CDR1 ENHRY and CDR2 SYGVKD. The CDR3 sequence is 19 residues long. The V gene end was trimmed by 3 bases and the J gene end by 0 bases; junction bases not matched to a gene: 15. The CDR3 loop is CAISDHRLAVDYSSYEQYF. The CDR3 DNA reads TGTGCCATCAGTGACCACCGACTAGCGGTTGATTATAGCTCCTACGAGCAGTACTTC.

The rearrangement joins TRBV4-1 to TRBJ2-3; D gene ambiguous. Per the germline V gene, CDR1 is MGHRA and CDR2 is YSYEKL. The CDR3 is 14 amino acids. V lost 6 bases and J 4 bases, leaving 14 bases between the germline ends. The chain's CDR3 is CASSPPRLSDTQYF. DNA for the CDR3: TGCGCCAGCAGTCCGCCTCGACTTTCAGATACGCAGTATTTT.

In this sample, this clonotype turned up many times. The rearrangement uses TRBV4-3 and TRBJ1-1, with D tentatively TRBD1 (6 bases). The germline CDR1 and CDR2 sequences are LGHNA and YSLEER. The CDR3 consists of 14 residues. V was clipped by 3 bases and J by 3 bases, with 11 bases between them. CDR3 coding DNA: TGCGCCAGCAGCCAGGGGGGACACTACACTGAAGCTTTCTTT. Translated: CASSQGGHYTEAFF.

Of note for this clonotype: A clone one base away is much larger, so this may be a read error. Since no conserved phenylalanine or tryptophan closes the CDR3, a read error is the likely cause. The chain has TRBV5-1 and TRBJ2-5, with unresolved D. The CDR3 is made up of 13 amino acids. Germline V gives CDR1 SGHRS, CDR2 YFSETQ. The V gene lost 3 bases and the J gene lost 8 bases, with 14 bases spanning the gap. For the CDR3, the DNA is TGCGCCAGCAGCTCATGGACGGCCAACACCCAGTACTTA. Amino acids: CASSSWTANTQYL.

To note about this clonotype: The CDR3 does not end in the conserved phenylalanine or tryptophan, so this is likely a read error. This sequence joins TRBV6-5 and TRBJ2-3; no firm D call. The V end was cut by 5 bases, the J end by 2 bases, with 11 bases between. The CDR3 totals 14 residues. Germline V gene data show CDR1 as MNHEY and CDR2 as SVGAGI. DNA of the CDR3: TGTGCCAGCAGTGCTACTTATAACACAGATACGCAGTATTTG. This encodes CASSATYNTDTQYL.

Concerning this clonotype itself: This could be a read error, since a much larger clone is one nucleotide away. The chain recombines TRBV5-4 with TRBJ1-1, with D perhaps TRBD1 (6 bases). The V gene's germline CDR1 is SGHNT and CDR2 YYREEE (reference sequence). This CDR3 spans 15 amino acids. Trimming removed 4 bases from V and 1 base from J, with 14 bases in between. The CDR3 coding sequence is TGTGCCAGCAGCCCGACAGCAGGGGAGAACACTGAAGCTTTCTTT. Protein product: CASSPTAGENTEAFF.

This clonotype was observed a handful of times. J is TRBJ2-2 and V is TRBV5-1; 10 bases are shared with TRBD2. The CDR3 is made up of 19 amino acids. CDR1 and CDR2 from the germline V gene are SGHRS and YFSETQ. J lost 6 bases, V lost 4 bases, and 18 bases had no gene match. The CDR3 protein is CASSPRVGASGRSAGELFF. CDR3 coding DNA: TGCGCCAGCAGCCCGCGGGTAGGGGCTAGCGGGAGATCCGCCGGGGAGCTGTTTTTT.